In this sample, the clone carrying this TCR beta chain turned up a few times. The data derive from a study of identical twins. V was shortened by 1 base and J by 9 bases, with 19 bases between the two germline ends. Looked up from germline, CDR1 is LNHDA and CDR2 is SQIVND (reference sequence). CDR3 length: 16 residues. MiXCR was run by TCRdb on the 5' RACE reads, yielding one entry per CDR3 protein. The data contain about 150,000 distinct CDR3 sequences, roughly 3.3% of them singletons. The sequenced sample was memory T cells sorted from blood. The gene calls are TRBV19 and TRBJ2-1; weak D call: TRBD2 (6 bases). The clonotype originates from a man aged 18-30 years in good health. Here the CDR3 reads CASSIVRGLGKAEQFF. CDR3 coding DNA: TGTGCCAGTAGTATAGTACGGGGACTGGGGAAGGCTGAGCAGTTCTTC.